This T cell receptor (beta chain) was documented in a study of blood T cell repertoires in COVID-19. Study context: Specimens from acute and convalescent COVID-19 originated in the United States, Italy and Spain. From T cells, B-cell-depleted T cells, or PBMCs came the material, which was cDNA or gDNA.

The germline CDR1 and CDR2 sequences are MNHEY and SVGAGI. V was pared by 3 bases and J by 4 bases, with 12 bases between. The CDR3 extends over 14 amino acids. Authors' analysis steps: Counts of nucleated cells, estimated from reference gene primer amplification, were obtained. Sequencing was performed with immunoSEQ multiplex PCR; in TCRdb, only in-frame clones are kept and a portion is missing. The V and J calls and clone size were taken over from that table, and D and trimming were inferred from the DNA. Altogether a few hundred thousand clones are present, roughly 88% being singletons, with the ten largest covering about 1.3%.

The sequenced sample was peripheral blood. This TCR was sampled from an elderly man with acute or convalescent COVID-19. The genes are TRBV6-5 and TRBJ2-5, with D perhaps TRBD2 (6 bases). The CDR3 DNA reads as TGTGCCAGCAGTTATTGGCAGGAGGGAGAGACCCAGTACTTC. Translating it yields CASSYWQEGETQYF.